The source of this TCR beta chain is a study of cytomegalovirus exposure and HLA in healthy donors. Study information: The early release's HLA-typed donors yielded approximately 81 million unique TCRs.

PCR primers comprised 60 Vbeta and 13 Jbeta primers. Some clones are missing from TCRdb's copy, which holds only in-frame ones; the method was immunoSEQ multiplex PCR. Of about 140,000 clones listed, 70% to 85% are singletons. The CDR3 is made up of 14 amino acids. This clonotype originated in a woman aged 40 to 50 in good health and CMV-seronegative. Sequencing was performed on PBMCs. The chain is built from TRBV21-1 and TRBJ2-7; TRBD1 is the table's D call, not checked against the DNA. TRBV21-1 is assigned pseudogene status. CDR3 sequence (DNA): TGTGCCAGCAGCACGTTACAAAACCTCTACGAGCAGTACTTC. Protein: CASSTLQNLYEQYF.